Listed below are T cell receptor beta chains from one sample, sequenced in a study of blood T cell repertoires in COVID-19. Measured with immunoSEQ multiplex PCR; TCRdb has only the in-frame clones, and not every one. This sample has over 200,000 clones, with over 80% found just once. Specimen: peripheral blood. These receptors all come from a human donor in a cohort sampled during active COVID-19. The CDR3 runs from the conserved cysteine through the conserved F or W. Size is stated for part of the rows, as once, few or many counts, or as a class when the clone is expanded.

V gene: TRBV4-1
CDR3 length: 14
J gene: TRBJ1-1
clone size: once
CDR3 protein: CASSQQQLSTEAFF

V gene: TRBV19
CDR3 length: 15
J gene: TRBJ1-1
clone size: .
CDR3 protein: CASSISPGGFTEAFF

V gene: TRBV9
CDR3 length: 15
J gene: TRBJ2-7
clone size: many
CDR3 protein: CASSASNGETYEQYF

V gene: TRBV5-4
CDR3 length: 16
J gene: TRBJ2-2
clone size: .
CDR3 protein: CASSFGGRGITGELFF

V gene: TRBV6-5
CDR3 length: 12
J gene: TRBJ2-7
clone size: once
CDR3 protein: CASIGSLGEQYF

V gene: TRBV2
CDR3 length: 12
J gene: TRBJ1-2
clone size: .
CDR3 protein: CASNRQGQGYTF

V gene: TRBV6-5
CDR3 length: 14
J gene: TRBJ1-2
clone size: few
CDR3 protein: CASNPGVANYGYTF

V gene: TRBV10-3
CDR3 length: 15
J gene: TRBJ2-1
clone size: .
CDR3 protein: CAISVGGQGANEQFF

V gene: TRBV4-2
CDR3 length: 18
J gene: TRBJ1-3
clone size: .
CDR3 protein: CASSVERARIYSGNTIYF

V gene: TRBV27
CDR3 length: 13
J gene: TRBJ2-7
clone size: .
CDR3 protein: CASSFKSSYEQYF

V gene: TRBV30
CDR3 length: 13
J gene: TRBJ1-5
clone size: .
CDR3 protein: CAWSSNSNQPQHF

V gene: TRBV2
CDR3 length: 15
J gene: TRBJ2-1
clone size: .
CDR3 protein: CASSEGEGVLNEQFF

V gene: TRBV4-2
CDR3 length: 13
J gene: TRBJ1-2
clone size: few
CDR3 protein: CASTRTQGDGYTF

V gene: TRBV30
CDR3 length: 13
J gene: TRBJ2-5
clone size: .
CDR3 protein: CAWARQRQETQYF

V gene: TRBV27
CDR3 length: 18
J gene: TRBJ1-5
clone size: .
CDR3 protein: CASSYSGTGVVRNQPQHF

V gene: TRBV5-4
CDR3 length: 16
J gene: TRBJ2-2
clone size: .
CDR3 protein: CASSPNLGGNTGELFF

V gene: TRBV7-9
CDR3 length: 14
J gene: TRBJ1-4
clone size: .
CDR3 protein: CASSWGGANEKLFF